These 20 T cell receptor beta chains were sequenced from one sample in a study of control samples from healthy donors and cancer patients. Using immunoSEQ multiplex PCR, the repertoire was profiled, and TCRdb retains in-frame clones only, with some absent. The table lists nearly 200,000 clones, approximately 90% of them singletons. The sample was blood. These receptors were taken from a man in his thirties or forties in good health.

J is TRBJ1-4 and V is TRBV15, with no clear D. Germline values: CDR1 LNHNV, CDR2 YYDKDF (reference sequence). This CDR3 has 13 amino acids. Deletions cut 8 bases from V and 0 bases from J, with 7 bases between. The CDR3 coding sequence is TGTGCCACCGCGGGCACAACTAATGAAAAACTGTTTTTT. Residues: CATAGTTNEKLFF.

V gene TRBV6-5 combines with J gene TRBJ1-2; no clear D gene. The CDR3 runs to 13 residues. V was trimmed by 2 bases and J by 6 bases, leaving 10 bases between them. Germline V gene data show CDR1 as MNHEY and CDR2 as SVGAGI. CDR3 region: CASSYGPANGYTF. The CDR3 coding sequence is TGTGCCAGCAGTTACGGTCCGGCCAATGGCTACACCTTC.

This clone was recorded once. This same CDR3 is encoded by further DNA sequences in the sample. The chain combines TRBV11-2 with TRBJ1-2; no clear D gene. The CDR3 consists of 11 residues. Germline assignment: CDR1 SGHAT and CDR2 FQNNGV. Trimming stripped 1 base from V and 8 bases from J, with 5 bases between. The CDR3 protein is CASSLGRGYTF. In DNA, the CDR3 is TGTGCCAGCAGCTTAGGGCGGGGCTACACCTTC. Complete variable domain (other parts from reference TRBV11-2 and TRBJ1-2): EAGVAQSPRYKIIEKRQSVAFWCNPISGHATLYWYQQILGQGPKLLIQFQNNGVVDDSQLPKDRFSAERLKGVDSTLKIQPAKLEDSAVYLCASSLGRGYTFGSGTRLTVV.

V is TRBV3-1 (or the pseudogene TRBV3-2) and J is TRBJ2-3; TRBD2 matches 8 bases. The ends lost 1 base at V and 2 bases at J; junction bases unmatched: 5. Germline assignment: CDR1 LGHDT and CDR2 YNNKEL (reference sequence). The CDR3 is 16 residues long. The CDR3 nucleotides are TGTGCCAGCAGCCAAGCATCGGGGGGGGCCACAGATACGCAGTATTTT. This sequence encodes CASSQASGGATDTQYF.

The CDR3 nucleotides are TGTGCCAGCAGCCAAGCTACCTTCTCTGGGGCCAACGTCCTGACTTTC. It is translated as CASSQATFSGANVLTF. The rearrangement joins TRBV3-1 (or the pseudogene TRBV3-2) to TRBJ2-6; unclear D gene. CDR1 and CDR2 from the germline V gene are LGHDT and YNNKEL (reference sequence). The CDR3 is made up of 16 amino acids. Trimming pared 1 base from V and 0 bases from J, leaving 7 bases between.

This sequence joins TRBV27 and TRBJ2-7; 8 bases match TRBD1. The CDR3 has 15 residues. The germline gives CDR1 MNHEY, CDR2 SMNVEV (reference sequence). With 5 bases clipped from V and 4 bases from J, the junction kept 10 bases outside the gene matches. CDR3 protein: CASSPRTGGKYEQYF. The CDR3, as DNA: TGTGCCAGCAGTCCCCGTACAGGGGGTAAATACGAGCAGTACTTC.

There are a few counts of this clone. The chain uses TRBV12-5 and TRBJ1-2, with 8 nucleotides matching TRBD1. This CDR3 is 17 amino acids long. Germline assignment: CDR1 LGHNT and CDR2 FRNRAP. The V and J ends lost 0 bases and 1 base, in that order; junction bases with no gene match: 7. The CDR3 DNA reads TGTGCTAGTGGTTTGGTAGCCGGCAGGGGGCATAACTATGGCTACACCTTC. Its translation: CASGLVAGRGHNYGYTF.

This clone came up once. The V gene is TRBV11-3, the J gene TRBJ2-2; D gene uncertain. The CDR3 is made up of 19 amino acids. From germline, CDR1 is SGHNT and CDR2 YENEEA. V was cut by 4 bases and J by 4 bases, with 25 bases left in between. The CDR3 DNA reads TGTGCCAGCAGCTCAGTTAACCCGGATTCCGGGCCAATCACCGGGGAGCTGTTTTTT. Translated, it gives CASSSVNPDSGPITGELFF.

The chain links TRBV11-3 to TRBJ2-2; TRBD2 might be the D (5 bases). Trimming cost V 3 bases and J 8 bases, with 10 bases left between them. Germline assignment: CDR1 SGHNT and CDR2 YENEEA. The CDR3 has 13 amino acids. The CDR3 DNA follows: TGTGCCAGCAGCTTGGACTTGCGGGGGGAGCTGTTTTTT. Translated, it gives CASSLDLRGELFF.

V gene TRBV5-1 combines with J gene TRBJ2-4; 10 positions match TRBD1. Germline trimming cut 0 bases from V and 7 bases from J; bases unmatched to any gene: 1. The germline V gene has CDR1 SGHRS and CDR2 YFSETQ. The CDR3 has 14 residues. This chain's CDR3 is CASSLGTGGNIQYF. DNA of the CDR3: TGCGCCAGCAGCTTGGGGACAGGGGGTAACATTCAGTACTTC.

The chain is built from TRBV18 and TRBJ2-2; 7 nucleotides line up with TRBD1. V lost 6 bases and J lost 0; bases outside the gene matches: 10. This CDR3 has 17 amino acids. Germline assignment: CDR1 KGHSH and CDR2 LQKENI. The CDR3 DNA reads TGTGCCAGCTCGCTACAGGGGCTTAATGCGAACACCGGGGAGCTGTTTTTT. This sequence encodes CASSLQGLNANTGELFF.

The chain is built from TRBV5-4 and TRBJ2-1; possible D gene TRBD2, 5 bases. Germline CDR1 and CDR2: SGHNT and YYREEE (reference sequence). This CDR3 has 13 amino acids. V lost 4 bases to trimming and J lost 5 bases, with 10 bases between them. The CDR3 coding sequence is TGTGCCAGCAGCCCGAAGCGGAACAATGAGCAGTTCTTC. Translation: CASSPKRNNEQFF.

This rearrangement joins TRBV28 to TRBJ1-4; 12 bases align to TRBD1. CDR1 and CDR2 from the germline V gene are MDHEN and SYDVKM. Losses at the gene ends were 4 bases for V and 4 bases for J; bases not matched to a gene: 19. The CDR3 is 21 amino acids. The CDR3 spells CASSSPRVTGQGARGNEKLFF. DNA of the CDR3: TGTGCCAGCAGTTCACCCCGGGTTACGGGACAGGGGGCGAGGGGTAATGAAAAACTGTTTTTT.

This chain connects TRBV12-3 or TRBV12-4 to TRBJ2-5, with TRBD2 as a possible D gene (5 bases). V dropped 3 bases and J dropped 4 bases, with 9 bases sitting between them. This CDR3 is built from 13 residues. CDR3: CASSLDGIETQYF. The DNA for the CDR3 is TGTGCCAGCAGTTTGGACGGGATAGAGACCCAGTACTTC.

This clone was counted a few times. The chain recombines TRBV5-8 with TRBJ1-4, with 7 positions matching TRBD1. V lost 2 bases to trimming and J lost 5 bases; unmatched junction nucleotides: 6. The length of the CDR3 is 15 residues. Germline loops: CDR1 SGHTS, CDR2 YDEGEE. CDR3 sequence (DNA): TGTGCCAGCAGCTTTTGGACAGGAATAAATGAAAAACTGTTTTTT. Translation: CASSFWTGINEKLFF.

The chain uses TRBV11-2 and TRBJ2-7, with D uncertain. The CDR3 sequence is 15 residues long. CDR1 is SGHAT and CDR2 is FQNNGV in the germline V gene. Between the trimmed V and J ends, which lost 2 bases and 2 bases, there was a span of 13 bases. CDR3 sequence (DNA): TGTGCCAGCAGCTTAATGGCATCCTCAGCCTACGAGCAGTACTTC. As protein: CASSLMASSAYEQYF.

The V call is TRBV24-1, the J call TRBJ2-2; D not resolved. The germline V and J ends were trimmed by 3 bases and 0 bases, with 16 bases remaining between them. The CDR3 is made up of 18 amino acids. Germline V gives CDR1 KGHDR, CDR2 SFDVKD. The CDR3 region is CATSDPEATVTNTGELFF. In DNA, the CDR3 is TGTGCCACCAGTGATCCCGAGGCTACAGTTACGAACACCGGGGAGCTGTTTTTT.

The chain combines TRBV6-5 with TRBJ2-1; 8 nucleotides agree with TRBD1. CDR1 is MNHEY, CDR2 SVGAGI, per germline. CDR3 length: 16 residues. J was trimmed by 4 bases and V by 4 bases; bases with no gene match: 9. CDR3 nucleotides: TGTGCCAGCAGTTCCCAGGGGACAGGAGGATACAATGAGCAGTTCTTC. This encodes CASSSQGTGGYNEQFF.

The V gene is TRBV2, the J gene TRBJ2-3, with D possibly matching TRBD2 (7 bases). Germline lookup yields CDR1 SNHLY and CDR2 FYNNEI. V was trimmed by 6 bases and J by 0 bases, leaving 13 bases between them. This CDR3 has 15 amino acids. CDR3 region: CASRKGGSSTDTQYF. CDR3 DNA: TGTGCCAGCAGGAAGGGGGGGAGTAGCACAGATACGCAGTATTTT.

V gene TRBV2 combines with J gene TRBJ1-5, with TRBD1 matching 8 bases. Germline V gene sequence: CDR1 SNHLY, CDR2 FYNNEI. The CDR3 sequence is 17 residues long. The ends lost 6 bases at V and 1 base at J; junction bases unmatched: 11. CDR3 sequence (DNA): TGTGCCAGCAGACCGGGTCGGACAGGGATAAGCAATCAGCCCCAGCATTTT. Translation: CASRPGRTGISNQPQHF.